Below are 29 T cell receptor beta chains sequenced from a single sample in a study of T cells after yellow fever vaccination. TCRdb itself ran the 5' RACE reads through MiXCR, one entry per CDR3 protein. The sample holds around 300,000 distinct CDR3 sequences, approximately 4.5% seen once. Sequenced material: PBMCs, taken 15 days after the yellow fever booster vaccination. The receptors originated from a young man who received the YFV17D yellow fever vaccine.

The chain carries TRBV5-6 and TRBJ2-7, with 7 bases identical to TRBD1. CDR1 is SGHDT, CDR2 YYEEEE, per germline. This CDR3 comprises 13 residues. V lost 4 bases, J lost 3 bases, and 4 bases stayed unmatched. CDR3 nucleotide sequence: TGTGCCAGCAGCCCACAGGGGCTCTACGAGCAGTACGTC. This codes for CASSPQGLYEQYV.

This clonotype appeared many times. The chain couples TRBV27 to TRBJ2-1; D is possibly TRBD2 (5 bases). The CDR3 sequence is 14 residues long. The V gene lost 9 bases and the J gene lost 0 bases, with 12 bases spanning the gap. The germline gives CDR1 MNHEY, CDR2 SMNVEV (reference sequence). In DNA form, the CDR3 reads TGTGCCAGTTACGGACTCCACTCCTACAATGAGCAGTTCTTC. Residues: CASYGLHSYNEQFF.

This clonotype was seen ten or more times. The J gene is TRBJ1-1, the V gene TRBV20-1; D may be TRBD1 (5 bases). The CDR3 loop spans 15 amino acids. Germline V CDR1 and CDR2: DFQATT, SNEGSKA (reference sequence). Trimming left V 5 bases short and J 5 bases short, with 21 bases between. CDR3 nucleotides: TGCAGTGCTCCTAGATTGGGGCGCTGGGATACTGAAGCTTTCTTT. It translates to CSAPRLGRWDTEAFF.

This clonotype was observed a few times. The chain recombines TRBV7-3 with TRBJ1-1; D call uncertain. V was shortened by 5 bases and J by 3 bases, with 10 bases between the two germline ends. Germline CDR1 is SGHTA and CDR2 is FQGTGA. The CDR3 covers 13 residues. CDR3 coding DNA: TGTGCCAGCAGCCTCGACTGGGACACTGAAGCTTTCTTT. It specifies CASSLDWDTEAFF.

This clonotype was detected ten times or more. This rearrangement joins TRBV10-3 to TRBJ2-1, with 7 bases aligning to TRBD2. CDR1 and CDR2 (germline): ENHRY, SYGVKD. V lost 0 bases to trimming and J lost 7 bases; unmatched junction nucleotides: 6. There are 15 residues in the CDR3. The CDR3 DNA reads as TGTGCCATCAGTGAGTCGAGACTAGCTGGGAATGAGCAGTTCTTC. Translated: CAISESRLAGNEQFF.

The sample holds many counts of this clonotype. The J gene is TRBJ2-5, the V gene TRBV5-1; TRBD1 matches 7 bases. CDR3 length: 14 amino acids. J was trimmed by 3 bases and V by 2 bases; bases with no gene match: 4. Per germline, CDR1 SGHRS and CDR2 YFSETQ. The CDR3 coding sequence is TGCGCCAGCAGCTTCGCCGGGACAGAAGAGACCCAGTACTTC. It specifies CASSFAGTEETQYF. Combining the CDR3 with reference TRBV5-1 and TRBJ2-5 gives the whole variable domain KAGVTQTPRYLIKTRGQQVTLSCSPISGHRSVSWYQQTPGQGLQFLFEYFSETQRNKGNFPGRFSGRQFSNSRSEMNVSTLELGDSALYLCASSFAGTEETQYFGPGTRLLVL.

At least ten counts were recorded for this clonotype. This chain uses TRBV29-1 with TRBJ2-2; the D is unclear. The V gene's germline CDR1 is SQVTM and CDR2 ANQGSEA. V lost 4 bases, J lost 0 bases, and 6 bases lay in between. This CDR3 contains 13 residues. Written as DNA, the CDR3 is TGCAGCGTTGGGTGGGCGAACACCGGGGAGCTGTTTTTT. It encodes CSVGWANTGELFF.

The CDR3 region has the DNA TGTGCCAGCAAACCCCAGGGTTCGGGGGAGCAGTACGTC. It is translated as CASKPQGSGEQYV. This rearrangement joins TRBV2 to TRBJ2-7; D is tentatively TRBD1 or TRBD2 (5 bases each). V gave up 7 bases and J gave up 7 bases, with 17 bases separating them. This CDR3 is 13 amino acids long. Germline CDR1 reads SNHLY; CDR2 reads FYNNEI.

In this sample, this clonotype turned up many times. The J gene is TRBJ2-2, the V gene TRBV20-1, with 12 bases aligning to TRBD1. CDR1 is DFQATT, CDR2 SNEGSKA, per germline (reference sequence). The trim removed 6 bases at V and 5 bases at J, leaving 10 bases unmatched. The CDR3 has 16 residues. The CDR3 nucleotides are TGCAGTGCCTCCGGGACAGGGGGCAGGAAGACCGGGGAGCTGTTTTTT. This codes for CSASGTGGRKTGELFF.

This clonotype was seen ten or more times. The chain recombines TRBV11-1 with TRBJ2-1; TRBD2 matches 14 bases. CDR3 length equals 14 residues. V dropped 4 bases and J dropped 9; count of bases not matched to a gene: 2. CDR1 is SGHAT, CDR2 FQDESV, per germline (reference sequence). CDR3 coding DNA: TGTGCCAGCAGCTCGACTAGCGGGGGGGGTGAGCAGTTCTTC. Amino acids: CASSSTSGGGEQFF.

This clonotype was counted ten times or more. CDR3 region: CASSQGAGHNEQFF. For the CDR3, the DNA is TGTGCCAGCAGCCAAGGGGCGGGGCACAATGAGCAGTTCTTC. The chain uses TRBV7-6 and TRBJ2-1; possibly TRBD2 for D (6 bases). The CDR3 loop spans 14 amino acids. Germline loops: CDR1 SGHVS, CDR2 FNYEAQ. V was clipped by 5 bases and J by 5 bases, with 13 bases between them.

This clonotype occurred many times. This chain links TRBV7-9 with TRBJ1-1, with TRBD1 matching 8 bases. The CDR3 runs 16 residues. The germline CDR1 and CDR2 sequences are SEHNR and FQNEAQ (reference sequence). With V trimmed by 5 bases and J by 4 bases, 12 bases remained unmatched. This CDR3 reads CASSPAPGQGTTEAFF. Written as DNA, the CDR3 is TGTGCCAGCAGCCCCGCTCCCGGACAGGGCACCACTGAAGCTTTCTTT.

This clonotype was detected ten times or more. The V call is TRBV6-5, the J call TRBJ2-2; the D is unclear. Between the trimmed V and J ends, which lost 8 bases and 3 bases, there was a span of 10 bases. The germline gives CDR1 MNHEY, CDR2 SVGAGI. The CDR3 extends over 13 amino acids. The CDR3 sequence is CASGSHYTGELFF. The CDR3 DNA reads as TGTGCCAGCGGTTCACATTACACCGGGGAGCTGTTTTTT.

This clonotype was recorded many times. CDR3 amino acids: CASSVRQGLNEQYV. CDR3 DNA sequence: TGTGCCAGCAGCGTTAGACAGGGGTTGAACGAGCAGTACGTC. The rearrangement uses TRBV21-1 and TRBJ2-7; the tabulated D call, TRBD1, remains unverified against the DNA. TRBV21-1 is flagged as a pseudogene. CDR3 size: 14 residues.

This clonotype showed up many times. The rearrangement joins TRBV27 to TRBJ1-5; D is uncertain. CDR1 is MNHEY and CDR2 is SMNVEV in the germline V gene (reference sequence). The length of the CDR3 is 14 residues. Trimming took off 5 bases at V and 0 bases at J, with 8 bases between the two ends. The CDR3 DNA reads TGTGCCAGCAGTCCGCAGGCTAGCAATCAGCCCCAGCATTTT. The encoded protein is CASSPQASNQPQHF.

The chain carries TRBV5-1 and TRBJ2-4, with 10 bases fitting TRBD1. CDR1 is SGHRS, CDR2 YFSETQ, per germline. With V trimmed by 3 bases and J by 6 bases, 3 bases remained unmatched. The CDR3 length is 14 residues. The CDR3 DNA is TGCGCCAGCAGCTCCCGGACAGGGGGAAACATTCAGTACTTC. This translates into CASSSRTGGNIQYF. Together with reference TRBV5-1 and TRBJ2-4, the CDR3 gives the full variable domain: KAGVTQTPRYLIKTRGQQVTLSCSPISGHRSVSWYQQTPGQGLQFLFEYFSETQRNKGNFPGRFSGRQFSNSRSEMNVSTLELGDSALYLCASSSRTGGNIQYFGAGTRLSVL.

This clonotype has just a few counts. The rearrangement uses TRBV27 and TRBJ1-4; 8 bases fit TRBD1. Germline CDR1 is MNHEY and CDR2 is SMNVEV (reference sequence). Losses at the gene ends were 8 bases for V and 7 bases for J; bases not matched to a gene: 12. There are 15 residues in the CDR3. The CDR3 DNA is TGTGCCAGCGGGGCTTACAGGGGGTCGGCTGAAAAACTGTTTTTT. Encoded protein: CASGAYRGSAEKLFF.

This clonotype was observed at least ten times. This sequence joins TRBV5-1 and TRBJ2-3; TRBD1 matches at 7 bases. V trimming: 3 bases; J trimming: 11 bases; junction bases outside the gene matches: 12. From germline, CDR1 is SGHRS and CDR2 YFSETQ. The CDR3 totals 14 residues. CDR3 DNA: TGCGCCAGCAGCTCCGGACAGGCGGCTTTCGTGCAGTATTTT. Translated, it gives CASSSGQAAFVQYF.

This chain joins TRBV18 and TRBJ1-1; possibly TRBD1 for D (6 bases). CDR1 and CDR2 from the germline V gene are KGHSH and LQKENI. The length of the CDR3 is 16 residues. The V end was cut by 3 bases, the J end by 4 bases, with 18 bases between. CDR3 DNA: TGTGCCAGCTCACCTTGGAGGGACACCTCCGGCACTGAAGCTTTCTTT. The encoded protein is CASSPWRDTSGTEAFF.

This clonotype was observed many times. This sequence joins TRBV7-6 and TRBJ2-2; no firm D call. V was shortened by 5 bases and J by 3 bases, with 1 base between the two germline ends. The CDR3 is made up of 11 amino acids. Germline lookup yields CDR1 SGHVS and CDR2 FNYEAQ. The DNA for the CDR3 is TGTGCCAGCAGCCACACCGGGGAGCTGTTTTTT. Protein product: CASSHTGELFF.

CDR3 protein: CASSPRGQNTIYF. In nucleotides, the CDR3 is TGTGCCAGCAGTCCTAGGGGTCAAAACACCATATATTTT. The chain has TRBV12-3 or TRBV12-4 and TRBJ1-3, with a tentative D call TRBD1 (5 bases). The CDR3 extends over 13 amino acids. V lost 5 bases and J 6 bases, leaving 11 bases between the germline ends.

This chain uses TRBV24-1 with TRBJ1-2; perhaps TRBD1 as D (6 bases). The V and J ends lost 12 bases and 4 bases respectively, with 20 bases between them. CDR3 length equals 14 residues. Germline V CDR1 and CDR2: KGHDR, SFDVKD. The CDR3 nucleotides read TGTGCCCCGAAACTCGGGGGCAGAGGCTATGGCTACACCTTC. It yields the protein CAPKLGGRGYGYTF.

The rearrangement links TRBV12-3 or TRBV12-4 to TRBJ1-1; TRBD1 is a possible D gene (5 bases). This CDR3 region has 14 residues. V lost 5 bases, J lost 6 bases, and 16 bases lay in between. As DNA, the CDR3 is TGTGCCAGCAGTCCCACAGGTCAGATCGCTGAAGCTTTCTTT. Amino acids: CASSPTGQIAEAFF.

This clonotype appeared many times. The genes are TRBV12-3 or TRBV12-4 and TRBJ2-7, with D perhaps matching TRBD1 (6 bases). The CDR3 totals 15 residues. The V and J ends lost 7 bases and 3 bases respectively, with 19 bases between them. This chain's CDR3 is CASNFGQGKNYEQYF. The CDR3 DNA follows: TGTGCCAGCAATTTCGGGCAGGGGAAAAACTACGAGCAGTACTTC.

This clonotype has a handful of counts. The chain has TRBV5-4 and TRBJ2-3, with a possible D match to TRBD2 (6 bases). The CDR3 totals 16 residues. The germline CDR1 and CDR2 sequences are SGHNT and YYREEE (reference sequence). Trimming pared 4 bases from V and 2 bases from J, leaving 17 bases between. The CDR3 DNA sequence: TGTGCCAGCAGCATAAGACTAGAAAGGCTCACAGATACGCAGTATTTT. Amino acids: CASSIRLERLTDTQYF.

The chain employs TRBV14 and TRBJ1-3; D ambiguous. V was trimmed by 0 bases and J by 0 bases, leaving 15 bases between them. The CDR3 is 18 residues long. Germline values: CDR1 SGHDN, CDR2 FVKESK. This CDR3 reads CASSQDLPTTSSGNTIYF. The CDR3 DNA reads as TGTGCCAGCAGCCAAGACCTACCCACGACAAGCTCTGGAAACACCATATATTTT.

This clonotype was observed a handful of times. The chain recombines TRBV6-5 with TRBJ1-2; D gene ambiguous. The CDR3 spans 15 residues. Trimming removed 2 bases at V and 7 bases at J, with 17 bases between. The V gene's germline CDR1 is MNHEY and CDR2 SVGAGI. The CDR3 bases are TGTGCCAGCAGTTACGTCTCTGAAGGTTTCTCTGGCTACACCTTC. The encoded protein is CASSYVSEGFSGYTF.

At least ten counts were recorded for this clonotype. CDR3 coding DNA: TGCGCCAGCAGCCAAGAAGGGAGTTGGCAGGGGAGATCTAATGAAATTAATTCACCCCTCCACTTT. This translates into CASSQEGSWQGRSNEINSPLHF. The chain joins TRBV4-1 to TRBJ1-6; D may be TRBD1 (6 bases). Per the germline V gene, CDR1 is MGHRA and CDR2 is YSYEKL. Between the trimmed V and J ends, which lost 0 bases and 6 bases, there was a span of 30 bases. This CDR3 comprises 22 residues.

This clonotype was recorded many times. The CDR3 loop reads CASRGEGSGEQYV. Written as DNA, the CDR3 is TGTGCCAGCAGAGGTGAGGGCTCGGGCGAGCAGTACGTC. The chain is built from TRBV2 and TRBJ2-7; maybe TRBD2 (5 bases). The CDR3 consists of 13 residues. V lost 6 bases and J lost 6, with 15 bases in between. Germline assignment: CDR1 SNHLY and CDR2 FYNNEI.